These 10 T cell receptor beta chains share one sample of origin, sequenced in a study of tissue T cells after allogeneic stem cell transplantation. Measured with immunoSEQ multiplex PCR; TCRdb has only the in-frame clones, and not every one. The table shows approximately 47,000 clones, with around 70% occurring only once. The sample consisted of sorted cells pooled from one or two spleens. These receptor sequences come from a pool of C57BL/6 mice in good health.

Comment on this clone: Germline and genes: mouse. The CDR3 end is not reached by the read, which stops 1 residue before it; the germline J gene fills it in. The rearrangement links TRBV31 to TRBJ1-3; a possible D gene is TRBD1 (5 bases). Germline CDR1 reads GKSSPN; CDR2 reads SITVG. This CDR3 is 14 amino acids long. V lost 0 bases to trimming and J lost 3 bases, with 9 bases between them. This CDR3 is CAWSLGRDGNTLYF. Partial CDR3 DNA: TGTGCCTGGAGTCTAGGCAGGGATGGAAATACGCTCTAT.

In the case of this clone: Gene names refer to mouse genes. The read stops 1 residue short of the end of the CDR3; the missing end is completed from the germline J gene. The chain combines TRBV19 with TRBJ2-7; TRBD2 matches 10 bases. V lost 2 bases, J lost 6 bases, and 5 bases stayed unmatched. The CDR3 spans 14 residues. Per germline, CDR1 FNHDT and CDR2 SITEND (reference sequence). CDR3 bases read: TGTGCCAGCAGTATCCAACTGGGGGGGATTGAACAGTAC. Translating gives CASSIQLGGIEQY. The full CDR3 reads CASSIQLGGIEQYF.

As to this clone: Any gene name here is a mouse gene name. The CDR3 end falls 1 residue outside the read, so it is completed with the germline J gene. The V and J genes are TRBV5 and TRBJ1-4, with 12 bases aligning to TRBD1. This CDR3 has 15 amino acids. Germline V gene sequence: CDR1 LGHNA, CDR2 YNLKQL (reference sequence). The ends lost 4 bases at V and 7 bases at J; junction bases unmatched: 4. CDR3 DNA, as far as it was read: TGTGCCAGCAGCCCCGGGACAGGGGGCTTCGAAAGATTATTT. This gives the protein CASSPGTGGFERLF. In full, the CDR3 is CASSPGTGGFERLFF.

This clone was counted a few times. The junction differs from germline at one of its ends, possibly a read error. Gene names and germline refer to mouse. Read sequence stops 1 residue before the CDR3 end, and the germline J gene provides the missing end. This chain uses TRBV3 with TRBJ1-5, with a weak D call TRBD1 (5 bases). This CDR3 region has 12 residues. Germline CDR1 SNHLY, CDR2 FYNGKV (reference sequence). The covered CDR3 bases are TGTGCCAGCAGCTCGGACAAACAGGCTCCGCTT. This encodes CASSSDKQAPL. The whole CDR3 is CASSSDKQAPLF.

A remark on this clone: The genes are named according to mouse. The CDR3 goes on 1 residue after the read ends, and that part is filled in from the germline J gene. V usage is TRBV5 and J usage is TRBJ2-3; 9 bases are shared with TRBD2. Germline V gene sequence: CDR1 LGHNA, CDR2 YNLKQL (reference sequence). This CDR3 has 16 residues. V dropped 0 bases and J dropped 3; count of bases not matched to a gene: 4. The sequenced CDR3 bases are TGTGCCAGCAGCCAAGATTGGGGGGGCGCCGCAGAAACGCTGTAT. Its translation: CASSQDWGGAAETLY. The full CDR3 protein reads CASSQDWGGAAETLYF.

As regards this clone: Gene names denote mouse genes. The CDR3 end falls 1 residue outside the read, so it is completed with the germline J gene. The same CDR3 also results from other DNA sequences found in this sample. The chain is built from TRBV31 and TRBJ2-1, with 7 bases that match TRBD1. Germline V gene data show CDR1 as GKSSPN and CDR2 as SITVG. V lost 5 bases to trimming and J lost 1 base; unmatched junction nucleotides: 5. The CDR3 contains 14 residues. CDR3 amino acids: CAWSPGQNYAEQFF. The CDR3 bases that were read are TGTGCCTGGTCTCCGGGACAGAACTATGCTGAGCAGTTC.

Regarding this clone: The gene names given are mouse names. Coverage ceases 1 residue before the CDR3 finishes, and the germline J gene fills in the end. The chain combines TRBV19 with TRBJ2-3, with D unclear. CDR3 length: 12 residues. Germline-derived CDR1 and CDR2 are FNHDT and SITEND (reference sequence). Trimming removed 5 bases from V and 0 bases from J, with 4 bases in between. The sequenced part of the CDR3 DNA is TGTGCCAGCAGGGCTAGTGCAGAAACGCTGTAT. Translating it yields CASRASAETLY. The complete CDR3 sequence is CASRASAETLYF.

As for this clone: Gene names refer to mouse genes. Sequencing ends 1 residue short of the CDR3 end; the germline J gene provides the rest. The chain uses TRBV13-2 and TRBJ1-5; 8 bases map to TRBD1. CDR3 length: 15 residues. Germline V gives CDR1 NNHNN, CDR2 SYGAGS (reference sequence). V shed 3 bases and J 0 bases; nucleotides not matched to a gene: 2. The CDR3 bases that were read are TGTGCCAGCGGTGTGACAGGGGTTAACAACCAGGCTCCGCTT. This sequence encodes CASGVTGVNNQAPL. The entire CDR3 is CASGVTGVNNQAPLF.

Note on this clone: Germline and genes: mouse. Sequencing ends 1 residue short of the CDR3 end; the germline J gene provides the rest. The chain combines TRBV15 with TRBJ2-5; D is uncertain. The germline gives CDR1 SGHND, CDR2 FRSKSL. The CDR3 sequence is 14 residues long. Between the trimmed V and J ends, which lost 3 bases and 0 bases, there was a span of 7 bases. Incomplete CDR3 DNA: TGTGCCAGCAGTTTTTCAATTAACCAAGACACCCAGTAC. Its protein product is CASSFSINQDTQY. The full CDR3 protein is CASSFSINQDTQYF.

As regards this clone: All gene names here are mouse names. The CDR3 end is not reached by the read, which stops 1 residue before it; the germline J gene fills it in. This chain joins TRBV2 and TRBJ1-1; weak D call: TRBD1 (6 bases). Per germline, CDR1 LGHNA and CDR2 YSYQKL. The CDR3 has 16 residues. V was trimmed by 0 bases and J by 1 base, leaving 12 bases between them. CDR3 region: CASSQDQGRGNTEVFF. Partial CDR3 DNA: TGTGCCAGCAGCCAAGATCAGGGGAGGGGGAACACAGAAGTCTTC. Based on the CDR3 plus reference TRBV2 and TRBJ1-1, the full variable domain is DPKIIQKPKYLVAVTGSEKILICEQYLGHNAMYWYRQSAKKPLEFMFSYSYQKLMDNQTASSRFQPQSSKKNHLDLQITALKPDDSATYFCASSQDQGRGNTEVFFGKGTRLTVV.